This T cell receptor (beta chain) was sequenced in a study of radiation and T cells in renal cell carcinoma. Produced via immunoSEQ multiplex PCR; TCRdb's table is partial and in-frame only. The sample carries 120,000 to 150,000 clones, around four fifths recorded once. Study observations and caveats: Top tumor clonotypes rose in blood 2 weeks post-radiation, then contracted.

Time point given: baseline pretreatment blood. Sample treatment: 15 Gy SBRT to primary tumor, nephrectomy 4 weeks later. Clear cell pathology was present in this patient's renal cell carcinoma. Regarding this clone: Its matching antigen is unknown.

V dropped 1 base and J dropped 4; count of bases not matched to a gene: 6. This CDR3 is built from 16 residues. Germline V gene data show CDR1 as SGDLS and CDR2 as YYNGEE. The rearrangement uses TRBV9 and TRBJ2-1, with 9 bases aligning to TRBD2. Specimen: blood, collected from a patient whose treatment included radiotherapy and nephrectomy. The clonotype originates from a woman aged 45-59 years with renal cell carcinoma. The CDR3 reads CASSVSIAGVYNEQFF. The DNA of the CDR3 is TGTGCCAGCAGCGTATCAATAGCGGGAGTTTACAATGAGCAGTTCTTC.